The rows below give T cell receptor beta chains drawn from one sample of a study of identical twins. TCRdb redid the calling of the 5' RACE reads with MiXCR, one entry per CDR3 protein. The sample shows around 960,000 distinct CDR3 sequences, around 12% of them seen only once. These data also formed part of another study, on yellow fever vaccine responses in identical twins.

The material sequenced was PBMCs. All receptors derive from a woman younger than 35 in good health. The CDR3 runs from the conserved cysteine through the conserved F or W. D genes are given only for firm matches. Clone size is stated in some rows and not others, as once, few, many or a class when expanded.

j_call: TRBJ2-1
v_call: TRBV12-3/TRBV12-4
d_call: -
clone_size: -
cdr3_nt: TGTGCCAGCCTTGGGGTCAATGAGCAGTTCTTC
cdr3_aa: CASLGVNEQFF

j_call: TRBJ2-1
v_call: TRBV7-9
d_call: -
clone_size: many
cdr3_nt: TGTGCCAGCAGCCTTCTCACAAGCTCCTACAATGAGCAGTTCTTC
cdr3_aa: CASSLLTSSYNEQFF

j_call: TRBJ2-4
v_call: TRBV13
d_call: -
clone_size: -
cdr3_nt: TGTGCCAGCAGCGAACCTAGGGAACGTGCCAAAAACATTCAGTACTTC
cdr3_aa: CASSEPRERAKNIQYF

j_call: TRBJ2-7
v_call: TRBV18
d_call: TRBD1
clone_size: few
cdr3_nt: TGTGCCAGCTCACAAACCGGGACAGGCGTCTACGAGCAGTACTTC
cdr3_aa: CASSQTGTGVYEQYF

j_call: TRBJ2-2
v_call: TRBV9
d_call: TRBD2
clone_size: few
cdr3_nt: TGTGCCAGCAGCGTCACCGCTACTAGCGATGCCGGGGAGCTGTTTTTT
cdr3_aa: CASSVTATSDAGELFF

j_call: TRBJ2-5
v_call: TRBV3-1
d_call: TRBD2
clone_size: -
cdr3_nt: TGTGCCAGCAGCCCCGGAAGGGGACTAGCGGGAGGAGAGACCCAGTACTTC
cdr3_aa: CASSPGRGLAGGETQYF

j_call: TRBJ2-7
v_call: TRBV7-9
d_call: -
clone_size: -
cdr3_nt: TGTGCCAGCAGCCCCGGGACTTCAGTCGAGCAGTACTTC
cdr3_aa: CASSPGTSVEQYF

j_call: TRBJ2-3
v_call: TRBV20-1
d_call: TRBD2
clone_size: many
cdr3_nt: TGCAGTGCTAGTGGCGCCCTACTAGCGGGATTTACGGATACGCAGTATTTT
cdr3_aa: CSASGALLAGFTDTQYF

j_call: TRBJ1-2
v_call: TRBV29-1
d_call: TRBD1
clone_size: few
cdr3_nt: TGCAGCGTTGAATTAGGGGGCGGCTATGGCTACACCTTC
cdr3_aa: CSVELGGGYGYTF

j_call: TRBJ2-3
v_call: TRBV9
d_call: -
clone_size: few
cdr3_nt: TGTGCCAGCAGCGTAGGGTTGGATAGAGATATTACGCAGTATTTT
cdr3_aa: CASSVGLDRDITQYF

j_call: TRBJ2-5
v_call: TRBV5-1
d_call: TRBD2
clone_size: -
cdr3_nt: TGCGCCAGCAGCCAAGCGGGAGTAACTTTAAAGACCCAGTACTTC
cdr3_aa: CASSQAGVTLKTQYF

j_call: TRBJ2-3
v_call: TRBV5-1
d_call: TRBD1
clone_size: few
cdr3_nt: TGCGCCAGCAAGCAGGACAGGGGGCAAGATACGCAGTATTTT
cdr3_aa: CASKQDRGQDTQYF

j_call: TRBJ2-1
v_call: TRBV7-8
d_call: TRBD2
clone_size: -
cdr3_nt: TGTGCCAGCAGCCCCACGGCTAGCGGGGGGGGTGAGCAGTTCTTC
cdr3_aa: CASSPTASGGGEQFF

j_call: TRBJ2-2
v_call: TRBV4-1
d_call: TRBD1
clone_size: -
cdr3_nt: TGCGCCAGCAGCCAAGCGATGTCCGGGACAGGGGTAACCGGGGAGCTGTTTTTT
cdr3_aa: CASSQAMSGTGVTGELFF

j_call: TRBJ1-2
v_call: TRBV6-2/TRBV6-3
d_call: TRBD1
clone_size: few
cdr3_nt: TGTGCCAGCAACGGACAGGGCTATGGCTACACCTTC
cdr3_aa: CASNGQGYGYTF

j_call: TRBJ1-1
v_call: TRBV29-1
d_call: -
clone_size: few
cdr3_nt: TGCAGCGTTCAGGGTAGCTTCGGGACTGAAGCTTTCTTT
cdr3_aa: CSVQGSFGTEAFF

j_call: TRBJ2-3
v_call: TRBV9
d_call: -
clone_size: -
cdr3_nt: TGTGCCAGCAGTCGGACCGGGACCACAAGCACAGATACGCAGTATTTT
cdr3_aa: CASSRTGTTSTDTQYF

j_call: TRBJ1-6
v_call: TRBV28
d_call: -
clone_size: few
cdr3_nt: TGTGCCAGCAGTTTAGATGTCAGCACGCCCCTCCACTTT
cdr3_aa: CASSLDVSTPLHF

j_call: TRBJ2-3
v_call: TRBV7-6
d_call: TRBD1
clone_size: -
cdr3_nt: TGTGCCAGCAGCAGAAAGACAGGGGGTAATACGCAGTATTTT
cdr3_aa: CASSRKTGGNTQYF